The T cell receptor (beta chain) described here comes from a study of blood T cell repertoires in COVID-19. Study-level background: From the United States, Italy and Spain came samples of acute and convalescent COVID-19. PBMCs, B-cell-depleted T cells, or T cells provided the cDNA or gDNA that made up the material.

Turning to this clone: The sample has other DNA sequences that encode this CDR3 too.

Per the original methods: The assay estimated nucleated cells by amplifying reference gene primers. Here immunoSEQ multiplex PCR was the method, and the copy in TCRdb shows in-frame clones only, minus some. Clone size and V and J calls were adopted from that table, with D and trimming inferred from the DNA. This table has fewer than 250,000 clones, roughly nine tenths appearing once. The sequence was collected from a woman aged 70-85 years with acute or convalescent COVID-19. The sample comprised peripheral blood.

The CDR3: CSVGGQGQGTEAFF. The CDR3 DNA is TGCAGCGTTGGGGGACAGGGACAGGGAACTGAAGCTTTCTTT. V is TRBV29-1 and J is TRBJ1-1, with 9 bases matching TRBD1. With V trimmed by 4 bases and J by 5 bases, 8 bases remained unmatched. The germline V gene has CDR1 SQVTM and CDR2 ANQGSEA. The CDR3 has 14 amino acids. The variable domain in full, with the rest retrieved from reference TRBV29-1 and TRBJ1-1, is SAVISQKPSRDICQRGTSLTIQCQVDSQVTMMFWYRQQPGQSLTLIATANQGSEATYESGFVIDKFPISRPNLTFSTLTVSNMSPEDSSIYLCSVGGQGQGTEAFFGQGTRLTVV.